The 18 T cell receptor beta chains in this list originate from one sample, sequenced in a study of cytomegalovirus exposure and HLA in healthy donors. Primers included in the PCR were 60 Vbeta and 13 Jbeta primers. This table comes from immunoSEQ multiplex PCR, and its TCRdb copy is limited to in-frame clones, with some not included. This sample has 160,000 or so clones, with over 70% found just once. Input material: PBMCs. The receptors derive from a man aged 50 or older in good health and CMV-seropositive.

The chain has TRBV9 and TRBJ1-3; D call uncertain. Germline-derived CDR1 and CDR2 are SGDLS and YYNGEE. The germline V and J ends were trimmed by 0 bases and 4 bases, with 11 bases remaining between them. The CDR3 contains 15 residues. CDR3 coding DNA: TGTGCCAGCAGCGTAGCTAATTTCCCCGGAAACACCATATATTTT. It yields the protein CASSVANFPGNTIYF.

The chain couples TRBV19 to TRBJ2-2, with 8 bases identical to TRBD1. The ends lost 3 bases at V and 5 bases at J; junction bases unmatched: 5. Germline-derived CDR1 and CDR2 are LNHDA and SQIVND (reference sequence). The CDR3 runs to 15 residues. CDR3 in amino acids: CASSIQGASTGELFF. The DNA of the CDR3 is TGTGCCAGTAGTATTCAGGGGGCTTCGACCGGGGAGCTGTTTTTT.

As DNA, the CDR3 is TGTGCCAGCAGCGGGCTAAAAGACTACGAGCAGTACTTC. Translated, it gives CASSGLKDYEQYF. This chain uses TRBV5-4 with TRBJ2-7; D gene uncertain. V gave up 4 bases and J gave up 3 bases, with 11 bases separating them. The germline V gene has CDR1 SGHNT and CDR2 YYREEE (reference sequence). This CDR3 has 13 residues.

The CDR3 DNA sequence: TGTGCCAGCAGTGGGACTAGCGGGAGGGGAAGACTTATTACCTACGAGCAGTACTTC. Its translation: CASSGTSGRGRLITYEQYF. The J gene is TRBJ2-7, the V gene TRBV2; 15 nucleotides align to TRBD2. Per germline, CDR1 SNHLY and CDR2 FYNNEI. Unmatched junction bases numbered 12, after V lost 4 bases and J lost 2 bases. The CDR3 consists of 19 residues. Full variable domain (rest looked up from reference TRBV2 and TRBJ2-7): EPEVTQTPSHQVTQMGQEVILRCVPISNHLYFYWYRQILGQKVEFLVSFYNNEISEKSEIFDDQFSVERPDGSNFTLKIRSTKLEDSAMYFCASSGTSGRGRLITYEQYFGPGTRLTVT.

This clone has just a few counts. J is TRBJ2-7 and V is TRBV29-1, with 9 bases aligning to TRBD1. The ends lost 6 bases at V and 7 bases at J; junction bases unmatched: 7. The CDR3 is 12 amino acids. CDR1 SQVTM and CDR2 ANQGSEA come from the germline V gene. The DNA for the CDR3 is TGCAGCGTCTACAGGGGGCAAAGTGAGCAGTACTTC. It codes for CSVYRGQSEQYF.

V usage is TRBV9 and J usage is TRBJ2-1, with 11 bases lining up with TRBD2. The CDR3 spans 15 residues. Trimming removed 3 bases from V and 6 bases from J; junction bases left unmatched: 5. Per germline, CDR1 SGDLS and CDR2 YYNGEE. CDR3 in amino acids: CASSARLAGINEQFF. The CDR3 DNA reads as TGTGCCAGCAGCGCAAGACTAGCGGGGATCAATGAGCAGTTCTTC.

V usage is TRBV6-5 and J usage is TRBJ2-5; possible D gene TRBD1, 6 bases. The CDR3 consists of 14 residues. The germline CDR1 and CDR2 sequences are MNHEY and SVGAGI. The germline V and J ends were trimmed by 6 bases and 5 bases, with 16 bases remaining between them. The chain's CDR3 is CASSRRRDRETQYF. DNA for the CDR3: TGTGCCAGCAGCCGGCGGAGAGACAGGGAGACCCAGTACTTC.

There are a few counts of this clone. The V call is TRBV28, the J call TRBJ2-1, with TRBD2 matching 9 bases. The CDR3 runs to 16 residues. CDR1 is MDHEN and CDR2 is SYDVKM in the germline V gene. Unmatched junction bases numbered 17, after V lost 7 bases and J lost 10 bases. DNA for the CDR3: TGTGCCAGCACCGTTCGGGGGCCGGGCGGGAGGGTCGAGCAGTTCTTC. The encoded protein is CASTVRGPGGRVEQFF.

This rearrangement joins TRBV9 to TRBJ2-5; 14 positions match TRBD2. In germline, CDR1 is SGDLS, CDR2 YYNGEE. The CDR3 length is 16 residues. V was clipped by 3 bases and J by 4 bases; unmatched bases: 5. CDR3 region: CASSAAGTSGRETQYF. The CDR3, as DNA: TGTGCCAGCAGCGCGGCTGGGACTAGCGGGAGAGAGACCCAGTACTTC.

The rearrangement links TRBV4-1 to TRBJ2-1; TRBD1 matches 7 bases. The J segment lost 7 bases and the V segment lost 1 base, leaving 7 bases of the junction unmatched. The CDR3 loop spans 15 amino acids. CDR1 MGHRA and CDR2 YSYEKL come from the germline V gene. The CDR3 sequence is CASSQVKGARNEQFF. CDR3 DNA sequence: TGCGCCAGCAGCCAAGTCAAGGGGGCGAGGAATGAGCAGTTCTTC.

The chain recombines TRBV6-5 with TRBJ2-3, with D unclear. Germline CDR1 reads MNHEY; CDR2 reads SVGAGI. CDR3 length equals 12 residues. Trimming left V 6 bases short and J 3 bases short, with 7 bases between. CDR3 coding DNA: TGTGCCAGCAGCCCCTCTACAGATACGCAGTATTTT. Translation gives CASSPSTDTQYF.

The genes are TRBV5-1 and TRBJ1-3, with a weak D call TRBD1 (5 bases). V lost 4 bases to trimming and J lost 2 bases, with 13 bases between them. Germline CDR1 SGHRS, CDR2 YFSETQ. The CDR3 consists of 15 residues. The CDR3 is CASSPNAGAGNTIYF. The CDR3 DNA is TGCGCCAGCAGCCCCAACGCGGGGGCTGGAAACACCATATATTTT.

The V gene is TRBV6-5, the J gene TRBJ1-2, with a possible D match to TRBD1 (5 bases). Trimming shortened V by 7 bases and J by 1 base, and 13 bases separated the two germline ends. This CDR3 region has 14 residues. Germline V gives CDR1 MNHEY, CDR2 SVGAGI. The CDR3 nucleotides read TGTGCCAGCACCCGTCCGGGGGTTAACTATGGCTACACCTTC. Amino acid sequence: CASTRPGVNYGYTF.

The CDR3 protein is CSAFGGATDTQYF. In DNA form, the CDR3 reads TGCAGCGCTTTCGGGGGAGCCACAGATACGCAGTATTTT. The rearrangement links TRBV29-1 to TRBJ2-3, with a possible D match to TRBD2 (6 bases). The CDR3 has 13 residues. Trimming pared 7 bases from V and 2 bases from J, leaving 13 bases between. Germline V lookup: CDR1 SQVTM, CDR2 ANQGSEA.

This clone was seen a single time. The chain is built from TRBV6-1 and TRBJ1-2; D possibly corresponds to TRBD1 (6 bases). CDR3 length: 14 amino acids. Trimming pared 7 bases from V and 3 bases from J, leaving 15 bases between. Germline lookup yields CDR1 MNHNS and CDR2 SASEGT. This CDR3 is CASTGGQWYYGYTF. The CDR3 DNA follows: TGTGCCAGCACCGGTGGACAGTGGTACTATGGCTACACCTTC.

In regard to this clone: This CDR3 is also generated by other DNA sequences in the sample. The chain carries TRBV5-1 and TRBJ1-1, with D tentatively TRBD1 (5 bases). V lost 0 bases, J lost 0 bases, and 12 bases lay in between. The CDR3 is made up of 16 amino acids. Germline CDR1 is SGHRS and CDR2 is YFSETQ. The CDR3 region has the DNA TGCGCCAGCAGCTTGGGGCTTCGGGGGATGAACACTGAAGCTTTCTTT. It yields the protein CASSLGLRGMNTEAFF.

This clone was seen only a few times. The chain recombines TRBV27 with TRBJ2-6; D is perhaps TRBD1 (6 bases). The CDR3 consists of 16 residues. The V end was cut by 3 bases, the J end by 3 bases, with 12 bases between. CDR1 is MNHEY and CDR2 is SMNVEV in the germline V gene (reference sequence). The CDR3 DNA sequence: TGTGCCAGCAGTTTCATCCCAGGGGTTGGGGCCAACGTCCTGACTTTC. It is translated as CASSFIPGVGANVLTF.

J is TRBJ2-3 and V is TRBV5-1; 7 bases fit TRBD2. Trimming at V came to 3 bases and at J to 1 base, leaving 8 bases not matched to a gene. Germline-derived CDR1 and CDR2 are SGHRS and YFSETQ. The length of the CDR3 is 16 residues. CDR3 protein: CASSWGSGIGTDTQYF. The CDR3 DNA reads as TGCGCCAGCAGCTGGGGCAGCGGGATAGGCACAGATACGCAGTATTTT.